These 18 T cell receptor beta chains were sequenced from one sample in a study of memory CD4+ T cells and cytomegalovirus serostatus. The protocol was immunoSEQ multiplex PCR, while the TCRdb copy is restricted to in-frame clones and leaves out a portion. There are tens of thousands of clones in the sample; about 80% occur only once, and roughly 1.7% lies in the top ten. The sort gate was single viable CD3+CD4+CD8-CD45RO+ cells for memory CD4+ T cells. The sequencing input was memory CD4+ T cells from blood. All receptors come from an adult in good health and CMV-seronegative.

This CDR3 is CASPIFSYNEQFF. CDR3 in DNA: TGCGCCAGCCCGATATTCTCCTACAATGAGCAGTTCTTC. V is TRBV10-1 and J is TRBJ2-1, with D hard to call. V was clipped by 8 bases and J by 0 bases, with 8 bases between them. Germline CDR1 reads WNHNN; CDR2 reads SYGVQD (reference sequence). There are 13 residues in the CDR3.

This clone appeared once. The rearrangement joins TRBV4-3 to TRBJ2-2; D gene ambiguous. The length of the CDR3 is 15 residues. The germline V gene encodes CDR1 LGHNA and CDR2 YSLEER. Trimming removed 2 bases at V and 9 bases at J, with 16 bases between. The CDR3 region is CASSQPPVSAWELFF. CDR3 DNA: TGCGCCAGCAGCCAACCCCCCGTGTCAGCGTGGGAGCTGTTTTTT.

This clone has only a few counts. This chain links TRBV7-2 with TRBJ1-4, with 9 bases matching TRBD1. The CDR3 sequence is 16 residues long. Germline assignment: CDR1 SGHTA and CDR2 FQGNSA. V gave up 5 bases and J gave up 5 bases; unmatched junction bases: 9. The CDR3 region has the DNA TGTGCCAGCAGCCCGAGGCTGGGGACAGGGAATGAAAAACTGTTTTTT. It encodes CASSPRLGTGNEKLFF.

This clone was detected only once. The chain has TRBV27 and TRBJ2-3; unclear D gene. Germline CDR1 is MNHEY and CDR2 is SMNVEV (reference sequence). The CDR3 runs 11 residues. V was shortened by 2 bases and J by 7 bases, with 4 bases between the two germline ends. The CDR3 spells CASSLGNTQYF. CDR3 nucleotides: TGTGCCAGCAGTTTAGGAAATACGCAGTATTTT.

V gene TRBV27 combines with J gene TRBJ1-1, with TRBD1 matching over 12 bases. Germline CDR1 and CDR2: MNHEY and SMNVEV (reference sequence). V trimming: 6 bases; J trimming: 5 bases; junction bases outside the gene matches: 7. The CDR3 has 15 amino acids. The CDR3 DNA reads TGTGCCAGCAGGGCCCCGGGACAGGGGGCGACTGAAGCTTTCTTT. It specifies CASRAPGQGATEAFF.

The CDR3 DNA follows: TGTGCCAGCAGCGATTCAGGGTCTGGCGAAAAACTGTTTTTT. It yields the protein CASSDSGSGEKLFF. The rearrangement uses TRBV9 and TRBJ1-4, with a possible D match to TRBD1 (5 bases). This CDR3 is 14 amino acids long. CDR1 and CDR2 from the germline V gene are SGDLS and YYNGEE. Trimming removed 3 bases from V and 8 bases from J, with 14 bases in between.

The chain joins TRBV19 to TRBJ1-2; possibly TRBD1 for D (6 bases). V was cut by 4 bases and J by 8 bases, with 23 bases left in between. The germline V gene encodes CDR1 LNHDA and CDR2 SQIVND (reference sequence). This CDR3 contains 16 residues. The CDR3 sequence: CASSTASGQQVYGYTF. The DNA of the CDR3 is TGTGCCAGTAGTACAGCTAGCGGACAGCAAGTATACGGCTACACCTTC.

In nucleotides, the CDR3 is TGTGCCAGCAGCGTAACACCCTCTCCCCACGAGCAGTACTTC. Translation: CASSVTPSPHEQYF. The chain couples TRBV9 to TRBJ2-7; D unclear. The CDR3 runs to 14 residues. From germline, CDR1 is SGDLS and CDR2 YYNGEE. V was shortened by 1 base and J by 5 bases, with 13 bases between the two germline ends.

The rearrangement joins TRBV5-1 to TRBJ2-2, with D perhaps matching TRBD2 (7 bases). The CDR3 contains 16 residues. V lost 0 bases and J lost 6, with 15 bases in between. CDR1 is SGHRS, CDR2 YFSETQ, per germline. The CDR3 DNA sequence: TGCGCCAGCAGCTTGGCAGCCGGGGGGCCCGCCGGGGAGCTGTTTTTT. Translation gives CASSLAAGGPAGELFF. Full variable domain (rest looked up from reference TRBV5-1 and TRBJ2-2): KAGVTQTPRYLIKTRGQQVTLSCSPISGHRSVSWYQQTPGQGLQFLFEYFSETQRNKGNFPGRFSGRQFSNSRSEMNVSTLELGDSALYLCASSLAAGGPAGELFFGEGSRLTVL.

V usage is TRBV7-2 and J usage is TRBJ1-1; TRBD1 is a possible D gene (5 bases). The CDR3 is made up of 14 amino acids. Per germline, CDR1 SGHTA and CDR2 FQGNSA. Trimming removed 3 bases from V and 5 bases from J, with 13 bases in between. The CDR3 sequence: CASSFQTRGTEAFF. The CDR3 bases are TGTGCCAGCAGCTTTCAGACCCGGGGGACTGAAGCTTTCTTT.

This clone was detected a few times. The rearrangement joins TRBV7-3 to TRBJ2-4; D is perhaps TRBD1 or TRBD2 (6 bases each). Germline V gives CDR1 SGHTA, CDR2 FQGTGA. CDR3 length equals 13 residues. Between the trimmed V and J ends, which lost 5 bases and 3 bases, there was a span of 8 bases. The CDR3 loop is CASSGGGKNIQYF. The CDR3 DNA reads TGTGCCAGCAGCGGAGGGGGCAAAAACATTCAGTACTTC.

The rearrangement joins TRBV19 to TRBJ1-5; D gene ambiguous. This CDR3 is built from 13 residues. V was cut by 3 bases and J by 5 bases, with 8 bases left in between. CDR1 is LNHDA, CDR2 SQIVND, per germline (reference sequence). DNA of the CDR3: TGTGCCAGTAGTATTTGGGATGATCAGCCCCAGCATTTT. It yields the protein CASSIWDDQPQHF.

The V call is TRBV7-2, the J call TRBJ2-1, with TRBD2 matching 7 bases. Germline V CDR1 and CDR2: SGHTA, FQGNSA. This CDR3 comprises 14 residues. With V trimmed by 8 bases and J by 11 bases, 15 bases remained unmatched. CDR3 DNA: TGTGCCAGCGGCGAGACGGGACTAAGATCAAAGCAGTTCTTC. Translation gives CASGETGLRSKQFF. The variable domain in full, with the rest retrieved from reference TRBV7-2 and TRBJ2-1, is GAGVSQSPSNKVTEKGKDVELRCDPISGHTALYWYRQSLGQGLEFLIYFQGNSAPDKSGLPSDRFSAERTGGSVSTLTIQRTQQEDSAVYLCASGETGLRSKQFFGPGTRLTVL.

The genes are TRBV19 and TRBJ1-6, with 7 bases aligning to TRBD1. Trimming cost V 4 bases and J 7 bases; bases outside gene matches: 4. This CDR3 region has 14 residues. Germline V CDR1 and CDR2: LNHDA, SQIVND (reference sequence). The CDR3 nucleotides are TGTGCCAGTAGTACGACAGGGTTCAATTCACCCCTCCACTTT. Protein sequence: CASSTTGFNSPLHF.

The chain has TRBV7-8 and TRBJ2-7, with TRBD1 identical over 11 bases. Germline values: CDR1 SGHVS, CDR2 FQNEAQ. The CDR3 spans 16 residues. The V segment lost 1 base and the J segment 6 bases; nucleotides outside the gene matches: 8. CDR3 protein: CASSLGLGQGAFEQYF. CDR3 nucleotides: TGTGCCAGCAGCTTAGGTCTAGGACAGGGGGCTTTCGAGCAGTACTTC.

This clone was found a few times. The CDR3 reads CASSETGREKLFF. As DNA, the CDR3 is TGTGCCAGCAGCGAGACAGGGCGGGAAAAACTGTTTTTT. J is TRBJ1-4 and V is TRBV9; 7 nucleotides line up with TRBD1. Germline trimming cut 3 bases from V and 8 bases from J; bases unmatched to any gene: 4. The CDR3 runs to 13 residues. CDR1 and CDR2 from the germline V gene are SGDLS and YYNGEE. Full variable domain (rest looked up from reference TRBV9 and TRBJ1-4): DSGVTQTPKHLITATGQRVTLRCSPRSGDLSVYWYQQSLDQGLQFLIQYYNGEERAKGNILERFSAQQFPDLHSELNLSSLELGDSALYFCASSETGREKLFFGSGTQLSVL.

The rearrangement uses TRBV4-3 and TRBJ1-1, with TRBD1 matching 7 bases. Looked up from germline, CDR1 is LGHNA and CDR2 is YSLEER. The CDR3 extends over 19 amino acids. The ends lost 4 bases at V and 6 bases at J; junction bases unmatched: 23. This CDR3 reads CASSRRTLPTTGVNPEAFF. As DNA, the CDR3 is TGCGCCAGCAGCCGTAGGACCTTGCCCACAACAGGGGTAAACCCTGAAGCTTTCTTT.

V usage is TRBV12-5 and J usage is TRBJ2-1; 10 bases align to TRBD2. J lost 2 bases, V lost 11 bases, and 12 bases had no gene match. The CDR3 runs to 16 residues. The germline CDR1 and CDR2 sequences are LGHNT and FRNRAP. Written as DNA, the CDR3 is TGTGCTTCTTCCCCATATAGCGGGGGGACCTACAATGAGCAGTTCTTC. Amino acid sequence: CASSPYSGGTYNEQFF.